This section outlines one T cell receptor beta chain sequence together with its context. Its antigen is as yet unknown. This specimen belongs to a study of T cell responses to AZD1222 COVID-19 vaccine. Study-level findings and limits: Nearly half of unique spike-specific TCRs reportedly avoided B.1.351 and B.1.1.7 mutated regions. Recipients of two AZD1222 doses showed rising Spike-specific TCR breadth and depth. Among the donors, most were white British and more were female, and clonal diversity was possibly underestimated. Baseline testing showed seropositivity in only a handful of AZD1222 recipients.

Germline loops: CDR1 SGHVS, CDR2 FNYEAQ. Trimming stripped 5 bases from V and 6 bases from J, with 22 bases between. The CDR3 covers 16 residues. TCRdb keeps only in-frame clones here, not all; method: immunoSEQ multiplex PCR. This sample yields about 84,000 clones, of which approximately 83% are seen a single time; 9.5% to 13% belongs to the top ten. The chain joins TRBV7-6 to TRBJ2-5; D perhaps matches TRBD2 (6 bases). This sample comprised peripheral blood, obtained 28 days after the second AZD1222 dose. The sequence was obtained from an adult who received the AZD1222 COVID-19 vaccine. The CDR3 sequence is CASSRRLVGPQQTQYF. In DNA, the CDR3 is TGTGCCAGCAGCCGACGACTAGTTGGACCTCAGCAGACCCAGTACTTC. Using reference TRBV7-6 and TRBJ2-5 for the parts outside the CDR3, the full variable domain is GAGVSQSPRYKVTKRGQDVALRCDPISGHVSLYWYRQALGQGPEFLTYFNYEAQQDKSGLPNDRFSAERPEGSISTLTIQRTEQRDSAMYRCASSRRLVGPQQTQYFGPGTRLLVL.